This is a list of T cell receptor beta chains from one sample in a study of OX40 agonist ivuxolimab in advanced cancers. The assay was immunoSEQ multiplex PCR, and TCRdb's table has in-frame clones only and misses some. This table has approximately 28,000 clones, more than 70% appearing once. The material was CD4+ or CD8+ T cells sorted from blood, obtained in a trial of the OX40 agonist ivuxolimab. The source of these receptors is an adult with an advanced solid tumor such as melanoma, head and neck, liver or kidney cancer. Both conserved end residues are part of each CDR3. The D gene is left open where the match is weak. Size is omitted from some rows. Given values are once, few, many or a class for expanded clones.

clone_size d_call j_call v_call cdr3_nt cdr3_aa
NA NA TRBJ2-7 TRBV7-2 TGTGCCAGCAGCTTAGAGGGCCACGAGCAGTACTTC CASSLEGHEQYF
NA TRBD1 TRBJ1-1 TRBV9 TGTGCCAGCAGCGGGAATACCGGGACAGGGCCTTCGAACACTGAAGCTTTCTTT CASSGNTGTGPSNTEAFF
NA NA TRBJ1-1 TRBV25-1 TGTGCCAGCAGACAGGGTTGGGCTGAAGCTTTCTTT CASRQGWAEAFF
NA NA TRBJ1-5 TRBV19 TGTGCCAGTCAGTTAGGCAATCAGCCCCAGCATTTT CASQLGNQPQHF
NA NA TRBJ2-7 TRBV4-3 TGCGCCAGCAGCCCTGGACCGTACACCTACGAGCAGTACTTC CASSPGPYTYEQYF
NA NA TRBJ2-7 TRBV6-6 TGTGCCAGCAGTTTTCCAGGGGAGGAGCAGTACTTC CASSFPGEEQYF
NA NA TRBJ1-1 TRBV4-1 TGCGCCAGCAGCCAAGAGGGGCAGGCGGCGGACACTGAAGCTTTCTTT CASSQEGQAADTEAFF
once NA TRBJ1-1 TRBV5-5 TGTGCCAGCAGCTTTTACAAGAACACTGAAGCTTTCTTT CASSFYKNTEAFF
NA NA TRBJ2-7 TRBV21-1 TGTGCCAGCAGCAAAGTGCGGGTCGATCCCTACGAGCAGTACTTC CASSKVRVDPYEQYF
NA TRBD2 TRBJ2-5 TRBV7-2 TGTGCCAGCAGCTTAAATACGGGGGGAGAGACCCAGTACTTC CASSLNTGGETQYF
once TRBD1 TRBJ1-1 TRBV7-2 TGTGCCAGCAGCGATACAGGGGGTGCGAACACTGAAGCTTTCTTT CASSDTGGANTEAFF
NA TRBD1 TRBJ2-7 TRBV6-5 TGTGCCAGCACCTCGAGGGGGCGGCCCTACGAGCAGTACTTC CASTSRGRPYEQYF
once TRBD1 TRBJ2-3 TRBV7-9 TGTGCCAGCAGCTTGGATGGGGGACAGCGCGCAGATACGCAGTATTTT CASSLDGGQRADTQYF
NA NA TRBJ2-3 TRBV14 TGTGCCAGCAGCCAAGAAGGGTGGGTCAGCGGGAGCACAGATACGCAGTATTTT CASSQEGWVSGSTDTQYF
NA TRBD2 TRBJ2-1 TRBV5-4 TGTGCCAGCAGCTTGATGCAGCGGGGGTTTTACAATGAGCAGTTCTTC CASSLMQRGFYNEQFF
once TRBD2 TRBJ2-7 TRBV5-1 TGCGCCAGCAGCCGGACTAGCGGGAGTATGAACGAGCAGTACTTC CASSRTSGSMNEQYF
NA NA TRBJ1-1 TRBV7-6 TGTGCCAGCAGCTTAGGAACAACGGGACCGACGAACACTGAAGCTTTCTTT CASSLGTTGPTNTEAFF
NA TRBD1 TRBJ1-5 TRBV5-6 TGTGCCAGCAGCTGGACAGGGGATAGCAATCAGCCCCAGCATTTT CASSWTGDSNQPQHF
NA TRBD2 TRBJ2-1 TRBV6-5 TGTGCCAGCAGTTACGGGGGGGGATCGGATCTCAATGAGCAGTTCTTC CASSYGGGSDLNEQFF
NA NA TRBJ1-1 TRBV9 TGTGCCAGCAGCCCATACAACAGGGATGCCGTTAAAGGGGAAGCTTTCTTT CASSPYNRDAVKGEAFF
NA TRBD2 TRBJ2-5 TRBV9 TGTGCCAGCAGCGTAGTCCCGCGGGGGGCACAAGAGACCCAGTACTTC CASSVVPRGAQETQYF
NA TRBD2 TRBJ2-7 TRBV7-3 TGTGCCAGCAGCCTGGGGGAGGGTAGCTCCTACGAGCAGTACTTC CASSLGEGSSYEQYF
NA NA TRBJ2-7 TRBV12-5 TGTGCTAGTGGTTTAGCCCTTGGGCCCTACGAGCAGTACTTC CASGLALGPYEQYF
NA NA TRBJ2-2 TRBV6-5 TGTGCCAGCAGTTATGAGTATCACACCGGGGAGCTGTTTTTT CASSYEYHTGELFF
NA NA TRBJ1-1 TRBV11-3 TGTGCCAGCAGCTTAGATTCCGGGCCTTGGAACACTGAAGCTTTCTTT CASSLDSGPWNTEAFF
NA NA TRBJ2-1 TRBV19 TGTGCCAGTAGTCACGTTTTCAGCTCCTACAATGAGCAGTTCTTC CASSHVFSSYNEQFF
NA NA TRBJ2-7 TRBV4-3 TGCGCCAGCAGCCAAGAAGGCGGGTCCTCCTACGAGCAGTACTTC CASSQEGGSSYEQYF
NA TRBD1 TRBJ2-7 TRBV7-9 TGTGCCAGCAGCTTAGGGGACAGCTACGAGCAGTACTTC CASSLGDSYEQYF
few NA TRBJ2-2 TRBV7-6 TGTGCCAGCAGCTCCATTGATGGGACACCGAACACCGGGGAGCTGTTTTTT CASSSIDGTPNTGELFF
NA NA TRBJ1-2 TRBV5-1 TGCGCCAGCAGCTTGGGGGAGCGTTATGGCTACACCTTC CASSLGERYGYTF
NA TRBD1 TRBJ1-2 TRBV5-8 TGTGCCAGCAGCCGTAAGGGGACAGGGACTAACTATGGCTACACCTTC CASSRKGTGTNYGYTF
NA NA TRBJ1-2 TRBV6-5 TGTGCCAGCAGTTACGGTCAGTCCGACTATGGCTACACCTTC CASSYGQSDYGYTF
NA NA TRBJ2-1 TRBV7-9 TGTGCCAGCAGCCTCGGACTGCCGACGGAGCAGTTCTTC CASSLGLPTEQFF
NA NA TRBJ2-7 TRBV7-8 TGTGCCAGCAGCTTATTGCCCAGCCACGAGCAGTACTTC CASSLLPSHEQYF
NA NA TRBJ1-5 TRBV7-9 TGTGCCAGCAGCTTCCAAGAGGGTCCCAATCAGCCCCAGCATTTT CASSFQEGPNQPQHF
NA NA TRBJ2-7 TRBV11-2 TGTGCCAGCAGCTTAGTTGGGGGCAACGAGCAGTACTTC CASSLVGGNEQYF
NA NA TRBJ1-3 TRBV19 TGTGCCTTAAGGGCAGGAAACACCATATATTTT CALRAGNTIYF
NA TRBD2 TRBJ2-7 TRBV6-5 TGTGCCAGCAGTCTGCTAGCGGGAGGGGGCGAGCAGTACTTC CASSLLAGGGEQYF
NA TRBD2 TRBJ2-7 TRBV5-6 TGTGCCAGCAGCTTGGGAGCGGGGGTAACCTACGAGCAGTACTTC CASSLGAGVTYEQYF
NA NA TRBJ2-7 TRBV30 TGTGCCTTTTTAAGGACAGAATATTCCTACGAGCAGTACTTC CAFLRTEYSYEQYF
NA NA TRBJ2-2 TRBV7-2 TGTGCCAGCAGCTTATATTTCACTAGACGGGGAAGCACCGGGGAGCTGTTTTTT CASSLYFTRRGSTGELFF
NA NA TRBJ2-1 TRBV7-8 TGTGCCAGCAGCTTAGATAGGTCCAGCTCTTTCTACAATGAGCAGTTCTTC CASSLDRSSSFYNEQFF
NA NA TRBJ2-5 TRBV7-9 TGTGCCAGCAGCCACTTCTGGCCCCAAGAGACCCAGTACTTC CASSHFWPQETQYF
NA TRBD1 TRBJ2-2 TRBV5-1 TGCGCCAGCAGCTTGACAGGGGGAGCGAACACCGGGGAGCTGTTTTTT CASSLTGGANTGELFF
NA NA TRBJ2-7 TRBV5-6 TGTGCCAGCAGCTTGTTAGGGTTTGTATACGAGCAGTACTTC CASSLLGFVYEQYF
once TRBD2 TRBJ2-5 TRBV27 TGTGCCAGCAGTTCCCGGGCGGGGGTTGGGGAGACCCAGTACTTC CASSSRAGVGETQYF
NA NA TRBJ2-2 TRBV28 TGTGCCAGCACGGCCACAGGCAACACCGGGGAGCTGTTTTTT CASTATGNTGELFF
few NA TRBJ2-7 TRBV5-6 TGTGCCAGCAGCTTGGGTACAGGGAGCAGCGAGCAGTACTTC CASSLGTGSSEQYF
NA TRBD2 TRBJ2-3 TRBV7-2 TGTGCCAGCAGCTTAGAATTCGCGGGAGGGTCAGATACGCAGTATTTT CASSLEFAGGSDTQYF
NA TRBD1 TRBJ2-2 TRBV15 TGTGCCACCAGCAGAGTACAGGGGTGGAGCGGGGAGCTGTTTTTT CATSRVQGWSGELFF
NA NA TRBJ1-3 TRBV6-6 TGTGCCAGCAGTTACGGGGGGCCTGGAAACACCATATATTTT CASSYGGPGNTIYF
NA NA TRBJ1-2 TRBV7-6 TGTGCCAGCAGCCGGTCCCGGGGGGGGCAATTCGACTATGGCTACACCTTC CASSRSRGGQFDYGYTF
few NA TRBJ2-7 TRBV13 TGTGCCAGCAGCTCAGTCGGCTACGAGCAGTACTTC CASSSVGYEQYF
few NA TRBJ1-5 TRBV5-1 TGCGCCAGCAGCTGGGGGGGGGCTCAGCCCCAGCATTTT CASSWGGAQPQHF
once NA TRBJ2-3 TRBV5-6 TGTGCCAGCAGCTTTAGCGCGACAGATACGCAGTATTTT CASSFSATDTQYF
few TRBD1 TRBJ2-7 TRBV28 TGTGCCAGCAGTTTATTCGGGACAGGGAATGCTGGCTACGAGCAGTACTTC CASSLFGTGNAGYEQYF
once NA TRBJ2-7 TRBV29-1 TGCAGCGTTTTTGGGGGGGCCACGAGCTCCTACGAGCAGTACTTC CSVFGGATSSYEQYF
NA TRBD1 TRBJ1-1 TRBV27 TGTGCCAGCAGAGGCCTCAGGGGGCAGACTGAAGCTTTCTTT CASRGLRGQTEAFF